Below, 2 T cell receptor beta chains from the same sample are listed, as sequenced in a study of T cell changes during pregnancy in multiple sclerosis. Some clones are missing from TCRdb's copy, which holds only in-frame ones; the method was immunoSEQ multiplex PCR. The table lists about 50,000 clones, approximately 92% of them singletons. The sample in question was CD4+ T cells from peripheral blood mononuclear cells, obtained before pregnancy. Source of these receptors: a female donor with multiple sclerosis, enrolled in a pregnancy study.

V usage is TRBV5-1 and J usage is TRBJ1-1; D possibly corresponds to TRBD1 (6 bases). The CDR3 totals 14 residues. Germline V gene data show CDR1 as SGHRS and CDR2 as YFSETQ. Trimming shortened V by 3 bases and J by 3 bases, and 12 bases separated the two germline ends. The CDR3 is CASSWGQTYTEAFF. CDR3 DNA sequence: TGCGCCAGCAGCTGGGGGCAGACTTACACTGAAGCTTTCTTT.

The rearrangement links TRBV4-1 to TRBJ2-1, with 12 positions matching TRBD2. Germline V gives CDR1 MGHRA, CDR2 YSYEKL. The ends lost 5 bases at V and 7 bases at J; junction bases unmatched: 6. The CDR3 spans 15 residues. CDR3 sequence: CASSAGTSGPNEQFF. As DNA, the CDR3 is TGCGCCAGCAGCGCAGGGACTAGCGGGCCTAATGAGCAGTTCTTC.